This T cell receptor (beta chain) was observed in a study of control samples from healthy donors and cancer patients. Clones were read by immunoSEQ multiplex PCR, and TCRdb kept only the in-frame ones, dropping some. The sample contains 77,000 or so clones, 90% to 95% of which appear only once. Sequenced input: blood. The sequence derives from a man aged 25 to 40 in good health.

This CDR3 reads CASSQGRNTGELFF. CDR3 nucleotides: TGTGCCAGCAGCCAAGGACGGAACACCGGGGAGCTGTTTTTT. The chain has TRBV3-1 (or the pseudogene TRBV3-2) and TRBJ2-2; D call uncertain. V shed 1 base and J shed 1 base, with 4 bases lying between them. Germline values: CDR1 LGHDT, CDR2 YNNKEL (reference sequence). The CDR3 covers 14 residues.